Listed here are 2 T cell receptor beta chains from one sample, sequenced in a study of T cell responses to AZD1222 COVID-19 vaccine. Sequenced by immunoSEQ multiplex PCR; TCRdb stores in-frame clones only, minus some. The sample has some 170,000 clones, about 91% seen once. This material consisted of peripheral blood, taken on day 0 of MenACWY control vaccination. Receptors were obtained from an adult in good health.

In this sample, this clone turned up once. The chain employs TRBV9 and TRBJ2-7, with 9 bases aligning to TRBD1. V dropped 0 bases and J dropped 0; count of bases not matched to a gene: 7. This CDR3 region has 17 residues. CDR1 and CDR2 from the germline V gene are SGDLS and YYNGEE. CDR3 sequence reads: CASSVDRGPYYSYEQYF. In DNA form, the CDR3 reads TGTGCCAGCAGCGTAGACAGGGGGCCCTATTACTCCTACGAGCAGTACTTC.

The chain combines TRBV4-1 with TRBJ2-2; TRBD2 agrees at 12 bases. The CDR3 extends over 16 amino acids. Trimming removed 3 bases from V and 9 bases from J; junction bases left unmatched: 8. Germline V gene lookup returns CDR1 MGHRA and CDR2 YSYEKL. In nucleotides, the CDR3 is TGCGCCAGCAGCCACACTAGCGGGGGGTCCGGCAGGGAGCTGTTTTTT. Residues: CASSHTSGGSGRELFF.